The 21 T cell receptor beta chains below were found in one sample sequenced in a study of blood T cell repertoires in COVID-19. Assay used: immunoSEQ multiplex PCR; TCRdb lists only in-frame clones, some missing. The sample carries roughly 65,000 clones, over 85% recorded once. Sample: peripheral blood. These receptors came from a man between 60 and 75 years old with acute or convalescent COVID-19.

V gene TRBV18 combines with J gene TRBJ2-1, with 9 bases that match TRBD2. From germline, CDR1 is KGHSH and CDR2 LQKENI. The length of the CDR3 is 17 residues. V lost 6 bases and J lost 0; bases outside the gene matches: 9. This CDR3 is CASSPDRLAVSYNEQFF. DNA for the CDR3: TGTGCCAGCTCGCCCGATAGACTAGCGGTCTCCTACAATGAGCAGTTCTTC. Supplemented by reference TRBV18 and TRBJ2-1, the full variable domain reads NAGVMQNPRHLVRRRGQEARLRCSPMKGHSHVYWYRQLPEEGLKFMVYLQKENIIDESGMPKERFSAEFPKEGPSILRIQQVVRGDSAAYFCASSPDRLAVSYNEQFFGPGTRLTVL.

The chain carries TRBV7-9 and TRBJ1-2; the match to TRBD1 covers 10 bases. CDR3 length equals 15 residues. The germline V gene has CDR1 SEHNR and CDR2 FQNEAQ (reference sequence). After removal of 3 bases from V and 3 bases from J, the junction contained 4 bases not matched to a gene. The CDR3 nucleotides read TGTGCCAGCAGCTTGACAGGGGGCGAGGACTATGGCTACACCTTC. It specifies CASSLTGGEDYGYTF.

The DNA for the CDR3 is TGTGCCAGCAGTACCCAAGACAGGGTTAGATACAATGAGCAGTTCTTC. It codes for CASSTQDRVRYNEQFF. This chain links TRBV6-6 with TRBJ2-1; TRBD1 aligns across 7 bases. Germline trimming cut 5 bases from V and 4 bases from J; bases unmatched to any gene: 11. Germline values: CDR1 MNHNY, CDR2 SVGAGI (reference sequence). This CDR3 is 16 amino acids long.

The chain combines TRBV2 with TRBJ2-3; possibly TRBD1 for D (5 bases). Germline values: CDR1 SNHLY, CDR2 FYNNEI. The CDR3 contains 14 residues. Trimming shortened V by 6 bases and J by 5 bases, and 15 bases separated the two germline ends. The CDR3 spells CASRDTRYLDTQYF. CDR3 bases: TGTGCCAGCAGGGACACCCGCTACTTAGATACGCAGTATTTT.

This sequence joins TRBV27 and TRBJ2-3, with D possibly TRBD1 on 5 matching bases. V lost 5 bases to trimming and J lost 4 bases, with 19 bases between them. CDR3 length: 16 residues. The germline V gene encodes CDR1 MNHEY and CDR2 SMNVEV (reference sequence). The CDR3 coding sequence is TGTGCCAGCAGTCCCTCGCGGACAATAACTCCAGATACGCAGTATTTT. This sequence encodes CASSPSRTITPDTQYF.

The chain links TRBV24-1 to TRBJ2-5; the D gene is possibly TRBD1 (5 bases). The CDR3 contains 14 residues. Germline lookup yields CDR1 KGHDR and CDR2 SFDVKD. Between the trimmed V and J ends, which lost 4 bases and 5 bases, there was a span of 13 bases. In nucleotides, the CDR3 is TGTGCCACCAGTGACCAGGGTGGGGCGGAGACCCAGTACTTC. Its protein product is CATSDQGGAETQYF.

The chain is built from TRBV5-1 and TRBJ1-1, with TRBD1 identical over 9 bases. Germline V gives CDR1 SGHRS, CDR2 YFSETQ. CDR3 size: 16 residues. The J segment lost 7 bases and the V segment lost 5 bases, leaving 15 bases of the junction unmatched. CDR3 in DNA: TGCGCCAGCAGTTCTGGACAGGGGAATTTACGGGATGAAGCTTTCTTT. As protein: CASSSGQGNLRDEAFF.

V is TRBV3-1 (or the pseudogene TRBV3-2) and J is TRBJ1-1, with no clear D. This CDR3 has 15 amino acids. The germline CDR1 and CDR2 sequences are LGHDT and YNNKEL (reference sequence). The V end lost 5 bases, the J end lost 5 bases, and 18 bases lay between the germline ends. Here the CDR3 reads CASSSRVGIITEAFF. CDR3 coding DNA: TGTGCCAGCAGCTCGCGGGTAGGTATTATTACTGAAGCTTTCTTT.

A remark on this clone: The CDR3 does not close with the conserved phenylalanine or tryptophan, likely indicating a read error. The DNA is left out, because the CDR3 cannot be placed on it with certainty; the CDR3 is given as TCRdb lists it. CDR3 sequence: CASSERDRFMA. V is TRBV2 and J is TRBJ1-2; the DNA was not used to check the table's D call, TRBD1. A total of 11 residues make up the CDR3, ends included. Germline loops: CDR1 SNHLY, CDR2 FYNNEI.

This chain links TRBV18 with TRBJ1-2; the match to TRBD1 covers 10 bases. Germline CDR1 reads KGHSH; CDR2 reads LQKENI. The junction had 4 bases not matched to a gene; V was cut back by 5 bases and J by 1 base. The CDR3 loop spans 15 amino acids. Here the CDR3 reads CASSSWDRGNYGYTF. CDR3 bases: TGTGCCAGCTCATCCTGGGACAGGGGTAACTATGGCTACACCTTC.

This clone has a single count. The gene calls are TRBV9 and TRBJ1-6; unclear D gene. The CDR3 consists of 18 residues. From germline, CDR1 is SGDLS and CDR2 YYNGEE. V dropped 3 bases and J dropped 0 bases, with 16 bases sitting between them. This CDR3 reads CASSGGKSGSSYNSPLHF. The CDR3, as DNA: TGTGCCAGCAGCGGAGGGAAATCGGGGAGCTCCTATAATTCACCCCTCCACTTT.

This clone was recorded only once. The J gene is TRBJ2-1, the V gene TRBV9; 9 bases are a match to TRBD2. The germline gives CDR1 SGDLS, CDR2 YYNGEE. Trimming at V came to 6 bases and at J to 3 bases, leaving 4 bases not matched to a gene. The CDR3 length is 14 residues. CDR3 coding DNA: TGTGCCAGCAACCCGACTAGCGGCTACAATGAGCAGTTCTTC. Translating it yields CASNPTSGYNEQFF.

CDR3 nucleotides: TGTGCCAGTAGTATTAGGGGCCCAAACACTGAAGCTTTCTTT. Translating it yields CASSIRGPNTEAFF. The rearrangement links TRBV19 to TRBJ1-1; D may be TRBD1 (5 bases). CDR1 is LNHDA and CDR2 is SQIVND in the germline V gene (reference sequence). The ends were cut back, 3 bases at V and 2 bases at J, with 10 bases in the middle. This CDR3 region has 14 residues.

As DNA, the CDR3 is TGTGCCAGCAGTCAGCACAATCCTAGTCGGGGAGATACGCAGTATTTT. Translated: CASSQHNPSRGDTQYF. This sequence joins TRBV6-4 and TRBJ2-3, with D perhaps TRBD2 (5 bases). Looked up from germline, CDR1 is MRHNA and CDR2 is SNTAGT. The CDR3 is made up of 16 amino acids. Trimming shortened V by 5 bases and J by 5 bases, and 20 bases separated the two germline ends.

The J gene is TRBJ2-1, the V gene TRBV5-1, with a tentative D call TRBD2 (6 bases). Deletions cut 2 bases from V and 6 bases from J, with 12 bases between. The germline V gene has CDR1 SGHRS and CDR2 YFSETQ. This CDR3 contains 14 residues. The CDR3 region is CASSFGGFGNEQFF. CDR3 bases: TGCGCCAGCAGCTTTGGGGGGTTTGGCAATGAGCAGTTCTTC. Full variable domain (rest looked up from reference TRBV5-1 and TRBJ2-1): KAGVTQTPRYLIKTRGQQVTLSCSPISGHRSVSWYQQTPGQGLQFLFEYFSETQRNKGNFPGRFSGRQFSNSRSEMNVSTLELGDSALYLCASSFGGFGNEQFFGPGTRLTVL.

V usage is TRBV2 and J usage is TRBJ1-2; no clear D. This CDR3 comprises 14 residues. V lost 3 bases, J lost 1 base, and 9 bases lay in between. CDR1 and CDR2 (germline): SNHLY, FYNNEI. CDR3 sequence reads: CASSEFGINYGYTF. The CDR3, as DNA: TGTGCCAGCAGTGAGTTTGGCATTAACTATGGCTACACCTTC.

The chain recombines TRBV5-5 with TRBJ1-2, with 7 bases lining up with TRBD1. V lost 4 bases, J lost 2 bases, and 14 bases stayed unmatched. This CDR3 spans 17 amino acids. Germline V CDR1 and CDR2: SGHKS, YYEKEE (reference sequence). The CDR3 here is CASSRSGGQGGNYGYTF. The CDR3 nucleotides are TGTGCCAGCAGCCGATCCGGGGGCCAGGGGGGAAACTATGGCTACACCTTC. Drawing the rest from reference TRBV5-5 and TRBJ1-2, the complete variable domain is DAGVTQSPTHLIKTRGQQVTLRCSPISGHKSVSWYQQVLGQGPQFIFQYYEKEERGRGNFPDRFSARQFPNYSSELNVNALLLGDSALYLCASSRSGGQGGNYGYTFGSGTRLTVV.

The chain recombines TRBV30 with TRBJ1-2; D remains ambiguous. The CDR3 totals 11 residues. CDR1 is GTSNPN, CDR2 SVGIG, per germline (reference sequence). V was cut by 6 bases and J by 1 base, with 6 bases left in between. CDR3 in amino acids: CACSINYGYTF. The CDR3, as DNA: TGTGCCTGTTCTATTAACTATGGCTACACCTTC.

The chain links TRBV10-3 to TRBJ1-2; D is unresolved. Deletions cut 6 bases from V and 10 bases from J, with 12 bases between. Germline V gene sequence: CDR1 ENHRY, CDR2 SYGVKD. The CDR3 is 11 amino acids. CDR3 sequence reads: CAISEASVYTF. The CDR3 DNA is TGTGCCATCAGCGAGGCAAGCGTCTACACCTTC.

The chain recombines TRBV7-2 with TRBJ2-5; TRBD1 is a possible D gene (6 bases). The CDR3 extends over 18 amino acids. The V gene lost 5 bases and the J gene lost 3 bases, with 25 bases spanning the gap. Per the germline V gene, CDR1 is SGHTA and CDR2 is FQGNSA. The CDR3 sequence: CASSIPRRTALGKETQYF. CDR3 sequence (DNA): TGTGCCAGCAGCATCCCCCGGCGGACAGCCCTAGGGAAAGAGACCCAGTACTTC.

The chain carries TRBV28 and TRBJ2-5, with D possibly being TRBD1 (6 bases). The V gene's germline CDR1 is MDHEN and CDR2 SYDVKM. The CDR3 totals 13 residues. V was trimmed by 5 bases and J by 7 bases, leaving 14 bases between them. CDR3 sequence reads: CASSNTGMWTQYF. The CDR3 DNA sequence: TGTGCCAGCAGTAACACAGGGATGTGGACCCAGTACTTC.